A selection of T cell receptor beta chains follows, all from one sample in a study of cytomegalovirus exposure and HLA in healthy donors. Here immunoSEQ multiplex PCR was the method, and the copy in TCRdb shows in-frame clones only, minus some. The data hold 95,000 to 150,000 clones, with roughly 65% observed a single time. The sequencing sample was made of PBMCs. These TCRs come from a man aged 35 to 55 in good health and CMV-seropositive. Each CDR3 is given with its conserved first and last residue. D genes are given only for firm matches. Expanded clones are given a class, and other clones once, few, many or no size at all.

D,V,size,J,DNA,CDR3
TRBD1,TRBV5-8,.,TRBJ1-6,TGTGCCAGCAGCTTAAATCCAACGGGACAGGGGAATTCACCCCTCCACTTT,CASSLNPTGQGNSPLHF
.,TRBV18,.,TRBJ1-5,TGTGCCAGCTCACTACGGACACCCTCTAGCAATCAGCCCCAGCATTTT,CASSLRTPSSNQPQHF
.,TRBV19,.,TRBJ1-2,TGTGCCAGTAGTATCTTCTTAGACAGTCTCTATGGCTACACCTTC,CASSIFLDSLYGYTF
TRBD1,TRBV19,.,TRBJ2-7,TGTGCCAGTAGTGCTGACAGGGGGCGACGCTACGAGCAGTACTTC,CASSADRGRRYEQYF
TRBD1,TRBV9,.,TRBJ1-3,TGTGCCAGCAGCTTTCAGACAGGGACCTCCGGAAACACCATATATTTT,CASSFQTGTSGNTIYF
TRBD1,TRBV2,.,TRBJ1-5,TGTGCCAGCAGTGAAGCCGGACAGGGTAATCAGCCCCAGCATTTT,CASSEAGQGNQPQHF
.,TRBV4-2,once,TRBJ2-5,TGTGCCAGCAGCCAGGGGGGGCCGGGGGAGACCCAGTACTTC,CASSQGGPGETQYF
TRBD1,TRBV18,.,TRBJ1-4,TGTGCCAGCTCACCGGGACAGGGGTTCTTGGAAAAACTGTTTTTT,CASSPGQGFLEKLFF
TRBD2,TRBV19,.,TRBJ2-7,TGTGGGACCGCAGCGGGAGGGAGCTCCTACGAGCAGTACTTC,CGTAAGGSSYEQYF
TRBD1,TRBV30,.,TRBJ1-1,TGTGCCTGGAGTGTGGGGACAGGGGGCCCCACTGAAGCTTTCTTT,CAWSVGTGGPTEAFF